Below are 24 T cell receptor beta chains sequenced from a single sample in a study of blood T cell repertoires in COVID-19. TCRdb's table, derived via immunoSEQ multiplex PCR, lists solely in-frame clones and lacks some. In the table there are approximately 230,000 clones, approximately 80% of which are singletons. The sequencing sample was made of PBMCs or T cells enriched from blood (not recorded which). These receptors were collected from a man aged 40-55 years who had recovered from COVID-19.

This clone was counted a single time. This chain links TRBV27 with TRBJ1-5; D perhaps matches TRBD1 (5 bases). CDR1 and CDR2 from the germline V gene are MNHEY and SMNVEV (reference sequence). Trimming stripped 3 bases from V and 2 bases from J, with 5 bases between. This CDR3 has 13 amino acids. CDR3 nucleotide sequence: TGTGCCAGCAGTTTCAGGGGCAATCAGCCCCAGCATTTT. Its protein product is CASSFRGNQPQHF.

The rearrangement uses TRBV24-1 and TRBJ1-2, with 11 bases lining up with TRBD1. Germline V gene data show CDR1 as KGHDR and CDR2 as SFDVKD. This CDR3 is 14 amino acids long. The ends lost 2 bases at V and 7 bases at J; junction bases unmatched: 2. The CDR3 nucleotides read TGTGCCACCAGTGATTCTGGACAGGGGGCTGGCTACACCTTC. Translation: CATSDSGQGAGYTF.

This chain uses TRBV2 with TRBJ1-1; 9 nucleotides match TRBD1. Germline CDR1 reads SNHLY; CDR2 reads FYNNEI. This CDR3 has 14 amino acids. Losses at the gene ends were 6 bases for V and 6 bases for J; bases not matched to a gene: 8. CDR3 in amino acids: CASSRDRVWPEAFF. The CDR3 region has the DNA TGTGCCAGCAGCCGGGACAGGGTTTGGCCTGAAGCTTTCTTT.

This chain uses TRBV6-6 with TRBJ1-2; 8 nucleotides agree with TRBD1. The V and J ends lost 6 bases and 4 bases, in that order; junction bases with no gene match: 10. The CDR3 extends over 15 amino acids. CDR1 is MNHNY and CDR2 is SVGAGI in the germline V gene (reference sequence). The CDR3 DNA reads TGTGCCAGCAGCCGTGCCGGGACAGGACCCTATGGCTACACCTTC. It encodes CASSRAGTGPYGYTF.

This clone was observed a few times. The chain joins TRBV7-6 to TRBJ2-7, with TRBD2 matching 8 bases. CDR3 size: 15 residues. Germline values: CDR1 SGHVS, CDR2 FNYEAQ. V dropped 5 bases and J dropped 2; count of bases not matched to a gene: 8. As DNA, the CDR3 is TGTGCCAGCAGCCGTACTAGCGGCCCCGCCTACGAGCAGTACTTC. Translation gives CASSRTSGPAYEQYF.

The chain carries TRBV28 and TRBJ2-1; possibly TRBD1 for D (6 bases). Germline loops: CDR1 MDHEN, CDR2 SYDVKM. The CDR3 is made up of 15 amino acids. V lost 6 bases to trimming and J lost 7 bases, with 19 bases between them. DNA for the CDR3: TGTGCCAGCAGAACTTTCCGGGACACCAAAAATGAGCAGTTCTTC. It encodes CASRTFRDTKNEQFF.

The chain has TRBV30 and TRBJ1-3; perhaps TRBD1 as D (5 bases). The CDR3 is 14 residues long. V lost 3 bases and J lost 8, with 17 bases in between. CDR1 is GTSNPN, CDR2 SVGIG, per germline (reference sequence). This CDR3 is CAWSYGTGRDTIYF. CDR3 nucleotide sequence: TGTGCCTGGAGCTACGGGACCGGGAGGGACACCATATATTTT.

This clone has at least ten counts. The chain joins TRBV4-2 to TRBJ2-1; D is perhaps TRBD2 (6 bases). Deletions cut 1 base from V and 8 bases from J, with 18 bases between. Germline assignment: CDR1 LGHNA and CDR2 YNFKEQ. The CDR3 has 16 residues. Here the CDR3 reads CASSQGFGTSNDEQFF. The CDR3 DNA reads TGTGCCAGCAGCCAAGGTTTTGGTACTAGCAATGATGAGCAGTTCTTC.

The chain is built from TRBV6-5 and TRBJ2-7; 11 nucleotides match TRBD2. Germline trimming cut 5 bases from V and 13 bases from J; bases unmatched to any gene: 10. The CDR3 has 13 residues. Per germline, CDR1 MNHEY and CDR2 SVGAGI. The CDR3 loop reads CASSPSLTSGGYF. CDR3 DNA: TGTGCCAGCAGTCCCTCCCTAACTAGCGGGGGCTACTTC.

As DNA, the CDR3 is TGTGCCAGCTCACCACCGGACAGGGTGGGAGGGAGCTATGGCTACACCTTC. This encodes CASSPPDRVGGSYGYTF. V usage is TRBV18 and J usage is TRBJ1-2; 8 positions match TRBD1. CDR1 and CDR2 from the germline V gene are KGHSH and LQKENI. The V gene end was trimmed by 0 bases and the J gene end by 4 bases; junction bases not matched to a gene: 10. This CDR3 is 17 amino acids long. The variable domain in full, completed from reference TRBV18 and TRBJ1-2, reads NAGVMQNPRHLVRRRGQEARLRCSPMKGHSHVYWYRQLPEEGLKFMVYLQKENIIDESGMPKERFSAEFPKEGPSILRIQQVVRGDSAAYFCASSPPDRVGGSYGYTFGSGTRLTVV.

This clone was recorded only once. The chain carries TRBV6-5 and TRBJ1-6; weak D call: TRBD1 (6 bases). V shed 5 bases and J shed 4 bases, with 9 bases lying between them. The CDR3 length is 14 residues. In germline, CDR1 is MNHEY, CDR2 SVGAGI. DNA for the CDR3: TGTGCCAGCAGTCACGGACAGTATAATTCACCCCTCCACTTT. Translated, it gives CASSHGQYNSPLHF.

The rearrangement links TRBV19 to TRBJ1-4; D might be TRBD1 (6 bases). V was shortened by 7 bases and J by 0 bases, with 15 bases between the two germline ends. CDR1 LNHDA and CDR2 SQIVND come from the germline V gene (reference sequence). The CDR3 covers 16 residues. CDR3 loop: CASTPGGPTTNEKLFF. CDR3 nucleotide sequence: TGTGCCAGTACCCCCGGGGGGCCGACAACTAATGAAAAACTGTTTTTT.

V and J are TRBV2 and TRBJ2-7; D might be TRBD1 (5 bases). The CDR3 runs 14 residues. Germline assignment: CDR1 SNHLY and CDR2 FYNNEI. Between the trimmed V and J ends, which lost 2 bases and 3 bases, there was a span of 11 bases. In DNA form, the CDR3 reads TGTGCCAGCAGTGAACAGGGTGCCATCTACGAGCAGTACTTC. Translation: CASSEQGAIYEQYF.

The CDR3 loop is CASSLDSNTGELFF. As DNA, the CDR3 is TGCGCCAGCAGCTTGGACTCGAACACCGGGGAGCTGTTTTTT. The V gene is TRBV5-1, the J gene TRBJ2-2; the D is unclear. V lost 0 bases, J lost 0 bases, and 3 bases lay in between. The CDR3 has 14 amino acids. CDR1 is SGHRS, CDR2 YFSETQ, per germline.

The chain's CDR3 is CASSISAASTDTQYF. CDR3 DNA: TGTGCCAGTAGTATATCAGCGGCAAGCACAGATACGCAGTATTTT. The chain recombines TRBV19 with TRBJ2-3; D perhaps matches TRBD2 (5 bases). Germline V lookup: CDR1 LNHDA, CDR2 SQIVND (reference sequence). V was clipped by 2 bases and J by 0 bases, with 9 bases between them. The CDR3 spans 15 residues. Looking up the rest from reference TRBV19 and TRBJ2-3 gives the full variable domain: DGGITQSPKYLFRKEGQNVTLSCEQNLNHDAMYWYRQDPGQGLRLIYYSQIVNDFQKGDIAEGYSVSREKKESFPLTVTSAQKNPTAFYLCASSISAASTDTQYFGPGTRLTVL.

This chain joins TRBV7-9 and TRBJ1-1, with D possibly TRBD1 on 6 matching bases. Per the germline V gene, CDR1 is SEHNR and CDR2 is FQNEAQ (reference sequence). Trimming shortened V by 5 bases and J by 4 bases, and 14 bases separated the two germline ends. There are 14 residues in the CDR3. The CDR3 nucleotides read TGTGCCAGCAGCCCTCAGGGGTGGAGCACTGAAGCTTTCTTT. Amino acids: CASSPQGWSTEAFF. Full variable domain (missing parts from reference TRBV7-9 and TRBJ1-1): DTGVSQNPRHKITKRGQNVTFRCDPISEHNRLYWYRQTLGQGPEFLTYFQNEAQLEKSRLLSDRFSAERPKGSFSTLEIQRTEQGDSAMYLCASSPQGWSTEAFFGQGTRLTVV.

The CDR3 coding sequence is TGTGCCAGTAGTATTGGGTTAGCGGGGGACGGGTACACAGATACGCAGTATTTT. Its translation is CASSIGLAGDGYTDTQYF. This chain links TRBV19 with TRBJ2-3, with TRBD2 identical over 9 bases. The CDR3 is made up of 18 amino acids. V dropped 3 bases and J dropped 2; count of bases not matched to a gene: 12. Germline V gives CDR1 LNHDA, CDR2 SQIVND (reference sequence).

The chain carries TRBV6-5 and TRBJ1-5; the D gene is possibly TRBD1 (5 bases). The germline V and J ends were trimmed by 8 bases and 1 base, with 12 bases remaining between them. CDR1 is MNHEY and CDR2 is SVGAGI in the germline V gene. CDR3 length: 14 residues. The CDR3 spells CASVQGMSNQPQHF. CDR3 DNA sequence: TGTGCCAGCGTCCAGGGAATGAGCAATCAGCCCCAGCATTTT.

This chain joins TRBV4-2 and TRBJ1-1; 10 bases line up with TRBD1. Germline CDR1 LGHNA, CDR2 YNFKEQ. V was pared by 1 base and J by 5 bases, with 4 bases of the junction left unmatched. The CDR3 runs to 15 residues. Here the CDR3 reads CASSQGDRGKTEAFF. The CDR3, as DNA: TGTGCCAGCAGCCAAGGGGACAGGGGAAAAACTGAAGCTTTCTTT.

The rearrangement links TRBV19 to TRBJ1-4; D is possibly TRBD1 (6 bases). With 5 bases removed from V and 4 bases from J, the gap between germline ends came to 11 bases. The germline V gene has CDR1 LNHDA and CDR2 SQIVND (reference sequence). This CDR3 region has 14 residues. The CDR3 DNA is TGTGCCAGTAGTCAAGGGGGAGTTAATGAAAAACTGTTTTTT. This sequence encodes CASSQGGVNEKLFF.

J is TRBJ1-5 and V is TRBV6-1; D gene uncertain. Germline V gene lookup returns CDR1 MNHNS and CDR2 SASEGT. The CDR3 contains 14 residues. Trimming left V 2 bases short and J 0 bases short, with 5 bases between. The CDR3 nucleotides read TGTGCCAGCAGTGAATTCTATAGCAATCAGCCCCAGCATTTT. The encoded protein is CASSEFYSNQPQHF.

The gene calls are TRBV28 and TRBJ2-5, with D possibly matching TRBD1 (6 bases). The CDR3 has 15 amino acids. V lost 2 bases, J lost 5 bases, and 15 bases lay in between. In germline, CDR1 is MDHEN, CDR2 SYDVKM. CDR3 residues: CASSLEQGYTETQYF. Written as DNA, the CDR3 is TGTGCCAGCAGTTTAGAACAGGGTTATACGGAGACCCAGTACTTC.

This chain links TRBV6-5 with TRBJ1-6, with D maybe TRBD1 (6 bases). The V end lost 2 bases, the J end lost 9 bases, and 11 bases lay between the germline ends. The germline gives CDR1 MNHEY, CDR2 SVGAGI. The length of the CDR3 is 14 residues. CDR3 residues: CASSYRAGVSPLHF. CDR3 bases: TGTGCCAGCAGTTACCGGGCAGGGGTTTCACCCCTCCACTTT.

This chain connects TRBV4-1 to TRBJ2-6; D not certain. Trimming shortened V by 5 bases and J by 4 bases, and 12 bases separated the two germline ends. Germline CDR1 is MGHRA and CDR2 is YSYEKL. CDR3 length: 15 amino acids. CDR3 residues: CASSARQQGANVLTF. The CDR3 bases are TGCGCCAGCAGCGCAAGACAACAGGGGGCCAACGTCCTGACTTTC.